This T cell receptor (beta chain) is from a study of radiotherapy plus CTLA-4 blockade in lung cancer. J was trimmed by 8 bases and V by 2 bases; bases with no gene match: 6. Per germline, CDR1 MDHEN and CDR2 SYDVKM. The CDR3 has 15 amino acids. In its sample, this clone was seen once. Repertoires were generated with immunoSEQ multiplex PCR, while TCRdb's copy carries only in-frame clones and drops some. The sample includes 55,000 to 65,000 clones, roughly three quarters of them seen just once. The V gene is TRBV28, the J gene TRBJ1-2; 12 nucleotides align to TRBD1. The clonotype was recovered from a human donor with non-small cell lung cancer who had a complete response to radiotherapy plus ipilimumab. The source material was peripheral blood, sampled from a patient treated with radiotherapy plus ipilimumab. CDR3 in DNA: TGTGCCAGCAGTTTAGCACCGGGACAGGGGGCCGGCTACACCTTC. Protein product: CASSLAPGQGAGYTF.